Included here is one T cell receptor (beta chain) sequence, with context. This record belongs to a study of blood T cell repertoires in COVID-19. Across the study: The analysed material was cDNA or gDNA that came from T cells, B-cell-depleted T cells, or PBMCs.

Germline V gene sequence: CDR1 SGHTA, CDR2 FQGNSA. The CDR3 contains 15 residues. Trimming removed 3 bases at V and 1 base at J, with 12 bases between. Generated by immunoSEQ multiplex PCR, the TCRdb table keeps only in-frame clones and is missing some. The data show approximately 150,000 clones, with roughly 85% seen just once and roughly 3% held by the top ten. This chain links TRBV7-2 with TRBJ1-1; a weak D match, TRBD1 (6 bases). The TCR was taken from a man aged 65-85 years with acute or convalescent COVID-19. The specimen was peripheral blood. CDR3 loop: CASSFDGTQNTEAFF. As DNA, the CDR3 is TGTGCCAGCAGCTTCGACGGGACACAGAACACTGAAGCTTTCTTT.